The T cell receptor beta chain under discussion was sequenced for a study of Ad26.COV2.S vaccination and SARS-CoV-2 variants. Study details: Participants got Ad26.COV2.S intramuscularly, once or twice 56 days apart.

Assay used: immunoSEQ multiplex PCR; TCRdb lists only in-frame clones, some missing. This table holds over 400,000 clones, 89% found once. General observations from the study: Non-spike TCR breadth did not differ much between vaccine and placebo recipients. Relative to placebo recipients, vaccine recipients exhibited elevated spike-specific TCR breadth.

Germline lookup yields CDR1 LGHDT and CDR2 YNNKEL (reference sequence). V dropped 4 bases and J dropped 4 bases, with 10 bases sitting between them. This CDR3 has 13 residues. This clone was detected only once. As yet, its antigen is unknown. This sample's treatment: some 20 received Ad26.COV2.S at low or high dose, single or two shots; 5 received placebo; per-sample allocation not given. Sampling occurred on day 63 after the first vaccine or placebo injection. Expressing Wuhan-strain SARS-CoV-2 spike, an Ad26 vector served as the vaccine. Sequences were derived from peripheral blood, sampled in a trial of Ad26.COV2.S vaccine versus placebo. The clonotype comes from a person aged 18-60 years who received the Ad26.COV2.S COVID-19 vaccine or a placebo. This chain connects TRBV3-1 (or the pseudogene TRBV3-2) to TRBJ2-5, with D possibly being TRBD1 (6 bases). CDR3 nucleotides: TGTGCCAGCAGCCTCGTGGGGGCAGAGACCCAGTACTTC. Its translation is CASSLVGAETQYF.